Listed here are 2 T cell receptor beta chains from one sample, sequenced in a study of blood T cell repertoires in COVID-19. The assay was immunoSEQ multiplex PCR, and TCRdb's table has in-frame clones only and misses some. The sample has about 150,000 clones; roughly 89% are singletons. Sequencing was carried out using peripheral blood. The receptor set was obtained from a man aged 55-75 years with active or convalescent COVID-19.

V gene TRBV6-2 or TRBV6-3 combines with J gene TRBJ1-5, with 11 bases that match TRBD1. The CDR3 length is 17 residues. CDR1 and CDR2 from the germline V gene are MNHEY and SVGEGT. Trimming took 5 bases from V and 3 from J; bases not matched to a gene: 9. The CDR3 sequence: CASSHYRDRGVNQPQHF. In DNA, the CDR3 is TGTGCCAGCAGTCACTACCGGGACAGGGGGGTCAATCAGCCCCAGCATTTT.

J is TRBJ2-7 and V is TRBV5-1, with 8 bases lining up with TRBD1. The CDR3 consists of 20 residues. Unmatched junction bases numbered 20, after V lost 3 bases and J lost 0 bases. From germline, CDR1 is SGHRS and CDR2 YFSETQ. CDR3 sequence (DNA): TGCGCCAGCAGCTCCCTGCGCACGGGACAGGTCCCCCGAAGCTCCTACGAGCAGTACTTC. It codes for CASSSLRTGQVPRSSYEQYF.